The 3 T cell receptor beta chains below all came from one sample that was sequenced in a study of cytomegalovirus exposure and HLA in healthy donors. The primer mix had 60 Vbeta and 13 Jbeta primers. Produced via immunoSEQ multiplex PCR; TCRdb's table is partial and in-frame only. This repertoire shows 190,000 or so clones, 75% to 85% found once; its top ten account for about 0.36%. Sequenced input: PBMCs. Receptor source: a male donor in good health and CMV-seropositive.

This sequence joins TRBV9 and TRBJ2-5, with 11 bases lining up with TRBD2. The germline gives CDR1 SGDLS, CDR2 YYNGEE. The CDR3 has 16 residues. V lost 2 bases to trimming and J lost 5 bases; unmatched junction nucleotides: 8. The CDR3, as DNA: TGTGCCAGCAGCGTTCAAGCTAGCGGGGGGCTGGAGACCCAGTACTTC. Amino acid sequence: CASSVQASGGLETQYF.

This sequence joins TRBV19 and TRBJ2-7, with 8 bases that match TRBD1. Germline trimming cut 1 base from V and 3 bases from J; bases unmatched to any gene: 8. There are 16 residues in the CDR3. CDR1 and CDR2 (germline): LNHDA, SQIVND (reference sequence). This CDR3 is CASSIVLGTGFYEQYF. The CDR3 region has the DNA TGTGCCAGTAGTATAGTTTTAGGGACAGGCTTCTACGAGCAGTACTTC.

This chain links TRBV29-1 with TRBJ1-1; D gene ambiguous. CDR3 length: 12 amino acids. The V end lost 1 base, the J end lost 4 bases, and 7 bases lay between the germline ends. Germline CDR1 and CDR2: SQVTM and ANQGSEA. The CDR3 DNA follows: TGCAGCGTTGAAGGCAGGTTCACTGAAGCTTTCTTT. Its translation is CSVEGRFTEAFF. The full variable domain, with the rest looked up from reference TRBV29-1 and TRBJ1-1, is SAVISQKPSRDICQRGTSLTIQCQVDSQVTMMFWYRQQPGQSLTLIATANQGSEATYESGFVIDKFPISRPNLTFSTLTVSNMSPEDSSIYLCSVEGRFTEAFFGQGTRLTVV.